This T cell receptor (beta chain) was captured in a study of T cell responses to AZD1222 COVID-19 vaccine. This CDR3 spans 16 amino acids. Germline V lookup: CDR1 SGHDN, CDR2 FVKESK. The trim removed 3 bases at V and 4 bases at J, leaving 9 bases unmatched. Generated by immunoSEQ multiplex PCR, the TCRdb table keeps only in-frame clones and is missing some. This sample yields around 58,000 clones, of which approximately 79% are seen a single time; about 10% belongs to the top ten. This clone was observed a few times. The source was peripheral blood, collected on day 0 of AZD1222 vaccination. The V call is TRBV14, the J call TRBJ1-2; 9 bases map to TRBD1. The receptor comes from an adult in good health. In nucleotides, the CDR3 is TGTGCCAGCAGCCATAACAGGGGGCGCAGAGGCTATGGCTACACCTTC. Its protein is CASSHNRGRRGYGYTF.